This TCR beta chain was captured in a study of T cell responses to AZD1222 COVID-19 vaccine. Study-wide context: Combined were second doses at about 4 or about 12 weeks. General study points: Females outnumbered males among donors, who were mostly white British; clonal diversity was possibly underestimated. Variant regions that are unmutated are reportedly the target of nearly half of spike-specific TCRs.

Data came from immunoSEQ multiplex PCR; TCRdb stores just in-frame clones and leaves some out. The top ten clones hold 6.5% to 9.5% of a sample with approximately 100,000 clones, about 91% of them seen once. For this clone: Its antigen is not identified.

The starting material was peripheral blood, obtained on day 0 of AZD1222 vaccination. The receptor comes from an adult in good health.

CDR3 sequence reads: CASRRRSGDATNEKLFF. Written as DNA, the CDR3 is TGTGCCAGCAGGCGTCGGTCAGGGGATGCAACTAATGAAAAACTGTTTTTT. The genes are TRBV2 and TRBJ1-4; TRBD1 is a possible D gene (6 bases). Trimming pared 6 bases from V and 0 bases from J, leaving 17 bases between. Germline CDR1 reads SNHLY; CDR2 reads FYNNEI. CDR3 length: 17 amino acids.